Listed here are 18 T cell receptor beta chains from one sample, sequenced in a study of blood T cell repertoires in COVID-19. Using immunoSEQ multiplex PCR, the repertoire was profiled, and TCRdb retains in-frame clones only, with some absent. The sample contains approximately 200,000 clones, roughly nine tenths of which appear only once. The source material was peripheral blood. The origin of the receptors is a woman in her forties or fifties with acute or convalescent COVID-19.

V gene TRBV4-2 combines with J gene TRBJ2-3; 12 nucleotides match TRBD2. Germline loops: CDR1 LGHNA, CDR2 YNFKEQ. This CDR3 contains 17 residues. The V segment lost 0 bases and the J segment 4 bases; nucleotides outside the gene matches: 5. CDR3 in DNA: TGTGCCAGCAGCCAAGATTTAACTAGCGGGAGGTCAGATACGCAGTATTTT. Translation: CASSQDLTSGRSDTQYF.

Turning to this clone: One junction end disagrees with the germline gene, perhaps due to a read error. The rearrangement joins TRBV30 to TRBJ1-1; a weak D match, TRBD1 (6 bases). The CDR3 length is 14 residues. CDR1 is GTSNPN and CDR2 is SVGIG in the germline V gene (reference sequence). CDR3 protein: CACSGGLANTEAFF. Here the CDR3 DNA reads TGTGCCTGTAGTGGGGGCCTGGCCAACACTGAAGCTTTCTTT.

The chain carries TRBV27 and TRBJ1-4, with TRBD1 matching 7 bases. This CDR3 spans 15 amino acids. Germline lookup yields CDR1 MNHEY and CDR2 SMNVEV (reference sequence). Unmatched junction bases numbered 4, after V lost 6 bases and J lost 0 bases. The CDR3 nucleotides read TGTGCCAGCAGACGGGACAGTGCAACTAATGAAAAACTGTTTTTT. This codes for CASRRDSATNEKLFF.

This chain uses TRBV5-1 with TRBJ2-2; 9 positions match TRBD2. Germline V gene data show CDR1 as SGHRS and CDR2 as YFSETQ. The CDR3 has 16 amino acids. V lost 0 bases to trimming and J lost 3 bases; unmatched junction nucleotides: 3. The CDR3 DNA reads as TGCGCCAGCAGCTTGGTTAGCGGGGGTTACACCGGGGAGCTGTTTTTT. Protein: CASSLVSGGYTGELFF.

The CDR3 sequence: CASSAQAEGSETQYF. DNA for the CDR3: TGTGCCAGCAGCGCCCAAGCGGAGGGCAGTGAGACCCAGTACTTC. The chain has TRBV5-4 and TRBJ2-5; possibly TRBD2 for D (6 bases). This CDR3 has 15 amino acids. Germline assignment: CDR1 SGHNT and CDR2 YYREEE (reference sequence). V was clipped by 4 bases and J by 5 bases, with 18 bases between them.

The chain is built from TRBV6-5 and TRBJ2-1; 10 bases are shared with TRBD1. This CDR3 is built from 16 residues. Germline assignment: CDR1 MNHEY and CDR2 SVGAGI. Trimming cost V 4 bases and J 6 bases; bases outside gene matches: 9. The CDR3 DNA is TGTGCCAGCAGTTCCCTTACCCGGACAGGGGGCAATGAGCAGTTCTTC. It is translated as CASSSLTRTGGNEQFF.

The chain employs TRBV19 and TRBJ1-2; D is perhaps TRBD1 (6 bases). Looked up from germline, CDR1 is LNHDA and CDR2 is SQIVND (reference sequence). Trimming stripped 6 bases from V and 2 bases from J, with 22 bases between. The CDR3 runs to 17 residues. The CDR3 DNA is TGTGCCAGTAGCAAAACTGATCAGGGGAAGAGGAACTATGGCTACACCTTC. Translating it yields CASSKTDQGKRNYGYTF.

This chain links TRBV27 with TRBJ1-3; D might be TRBD1 (6 bases). Germline assignment: CDR1 MNHEY and CDR2 SMNVEV (reference sequence). Trimming removed 5 bases from V and 8 bases from J, with 16 bases in between. The CDR3 covers 14 residues. The DNA for the CDR3 is TGTGCCAGCAGTATGACAGAAGGGGGAGACACCATATATTTT. Encoded protein: CASSMTEGGDTIYF.

The rearrangement uses TRBV3-1 (or the pseudogene TRBV3-2) and TRBJ1-5, with 7 nucleotides matching TRBD1. CDR1 and CDR2 from the germline V gene are LGHDT and YNNKEL (reference sequence). The CDR3 length is 16 residues. Losses at the gene ends were 4 bases for V and 2 bases for J; bases not matched to a gene: 8. CDR3 loop: CASSRNPGTGNQPQHF. For the CDR3, the DNA is TGTGCCAGCAGCCGCAACCCCGGGACAGGCAATCAGCCCCAGCATTTT.

There are a few counts of this clone. The chain uses TRBV2 and TRBJ1-4; possible D gene TRBD1, 5 bases. Trimming shortened V by 7 bases and J by 8 bases, and 14 bases separated the two germline ends. The CDR3 is made up of 13 amino acids. Germline loops: CDR1 SNHLY, CDR2 FYNNEI. The CDR3 here is CASTTGVREKLFF. The CDR3 nucleotides read TGTGCCAGCACCACGGGGGTACGGGAAAAACTGTTTTTT.

The chain uses TRBV5-4 and TRBJ2-6, with D uncertain. Germline values: CDR1 SGHNT, CDR2 YYREEE (reference sequence). Between the trimmed V and J ends, which lost 5 bases and 0 bases, there was a span of 3 bases. The length of the CDR3 is 13 residues. CDR3 sequence (DNA): TGTGCCAGCAGTATCTCTGGGGCCAACGTCCTGACTTTC. Its protein product is CASSISGANVLTF.

The gene calls are TRBV30 and TRBJ1-4, with D hard to call. V lost 4 bases and J 8 bases, leaving 20 bases between the germline ends. The CDR3 spans 15 residues. In germline, CDR1 is GTSNPN, CDR2 SVGIG (reference sequence). CDR3 loop: CAWNLAGSVPEKLFF. The CDR3, as DNA: TGTGCCTGGAATCTCGCCGGGTCCGTTCCCGAAAAACTGTTTTTT.

The gene calls are TRBV3-1 (or the pseudogene TRBV3-2) and TRBJ2-3; 10 bases align to TRBD2. CDR3 length equals 16 residues. The V segment lost 8 bases and the J segment 0 bases; nucleotides outside the gene matches: 8. Germline lookup yields CDR1 LGHDT and CDR2 YNNKEL (reference sequence). CDR3 sequence (DNA): TGTGCCAGCGGATGGCCGGGACTAGCGAGCACAGATACGCAGTATTTT. It codes for CASGWPGLASTDTQYF.

The chain couples TRBV19 to TRBJ2-2, with D tentatively TRBD2 (5 bases). The CDR3 is made up of 14 amino acids. Germline loops: CDR1 LNHDA, CDR2 SQIVND (reference sequence). Trimming took off 6 bases at V and 1 base at J, with 9 bases between the two ends. DNA for the CDR3: TGTGCCAGTAGCTGGGCGGGGAACACCGGGGAGCTGTTTTTT. Residues: CASSWAGNTGELFF.

The J gene is TRBJ2-3, the V gene TRBV7-2; no definite D call. Germline V gene sequence: CDR1 SGHTA, CDR2 FQGNSA. The CDR3 is 14 amino acids. V was cut by 1 base and J by 4 bases, with 9 bases left in between. The CDR3 loop is CASSLGPSPDTQYF. DNA of the CDR3: TGTGCCAGCAGCTTAGGGCCTTCCCCAGATACGCAGTATTTT.

This chain uses TRBV12-5 with TRBJ1-6, with no clear D. Trimming removed 0 bases from V and 0 bases from J, with 9 bases in between. The CDR3 covers 17 residues. Per germline, CDR1 LGHNT and CDR2 FRNRAP. The DNA of the CDR3 is TGTGCTAGTGGTTTGGTATGGGAGAGCTCCTATAATTCACCCCTCCACTTT. This translates into CASGLVWESSYNSPLHF.

This rearrangement joins TRBV19 to TRBJ1-5; the match to TRBD1 covers 9 bases. This CDR3 has 12 residues. Germline CDR1 is LNHDA and CDR2 is SQIVND (reference sequence). Trimming at V came to 8 bases and at J to 7 bases, leaving 3 bases not matched to a gene. DNA for the CDR3: TGTGCCAGTGGACAGGGGTTGCAGCCCCAGCATTTT. This sequence encodes CASGQGLQPQHF.

Only a few counts were recorded for this clone. The chain employs TRBV6-5 and TRBJ2-7, with D perhaps TRBD2 (5 bases). V was shortened by 0 bases and J by 6 bases, with 15 bases between the two germline ends. This CDR3 spans 15 amino acids. Germline CDR1 MNHEY, CDR2 SVGAGI. The CDR3 spells CASSYSITSESEQYF. Here the CDR3 DNA reads TGTGCCAGCAGTTACTCGATCACTAGTGAGAGCGAGCAGTACTTC.